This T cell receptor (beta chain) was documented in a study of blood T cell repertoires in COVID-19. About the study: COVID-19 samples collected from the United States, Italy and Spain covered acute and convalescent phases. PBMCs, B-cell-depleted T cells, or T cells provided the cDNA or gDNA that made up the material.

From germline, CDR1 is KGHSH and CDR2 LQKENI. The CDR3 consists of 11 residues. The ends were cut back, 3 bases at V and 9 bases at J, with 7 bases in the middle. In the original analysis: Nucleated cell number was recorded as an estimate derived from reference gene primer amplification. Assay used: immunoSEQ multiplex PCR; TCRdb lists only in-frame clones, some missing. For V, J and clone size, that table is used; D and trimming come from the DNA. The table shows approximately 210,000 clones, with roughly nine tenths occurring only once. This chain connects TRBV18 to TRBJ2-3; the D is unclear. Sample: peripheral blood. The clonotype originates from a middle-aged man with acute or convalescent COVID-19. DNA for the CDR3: TGTGCCAGCTCACCTCAGGAAACGCAGTATTTT. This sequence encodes CASSPQETQYF.